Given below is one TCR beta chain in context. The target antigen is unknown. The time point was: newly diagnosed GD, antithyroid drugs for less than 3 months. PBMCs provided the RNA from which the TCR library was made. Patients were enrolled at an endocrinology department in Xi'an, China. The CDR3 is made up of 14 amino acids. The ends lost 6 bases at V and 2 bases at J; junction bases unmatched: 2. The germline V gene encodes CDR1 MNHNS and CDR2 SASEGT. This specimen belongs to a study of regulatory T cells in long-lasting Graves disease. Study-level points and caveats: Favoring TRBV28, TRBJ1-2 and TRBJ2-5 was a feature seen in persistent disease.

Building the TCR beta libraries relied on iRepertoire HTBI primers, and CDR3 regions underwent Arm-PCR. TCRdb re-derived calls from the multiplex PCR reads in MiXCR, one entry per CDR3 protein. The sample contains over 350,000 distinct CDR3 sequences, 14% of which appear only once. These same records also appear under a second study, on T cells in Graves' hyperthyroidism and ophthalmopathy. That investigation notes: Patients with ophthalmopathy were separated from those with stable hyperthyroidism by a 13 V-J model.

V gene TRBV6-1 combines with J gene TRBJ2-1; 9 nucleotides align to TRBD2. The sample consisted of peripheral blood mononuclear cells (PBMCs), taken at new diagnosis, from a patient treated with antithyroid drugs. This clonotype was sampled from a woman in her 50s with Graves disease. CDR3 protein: CASRAGGAYNEQFF. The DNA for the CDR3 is TGTGCCAGCAGAGCGGGAGGCGCCTACAATGAGCAGTTCTTC.